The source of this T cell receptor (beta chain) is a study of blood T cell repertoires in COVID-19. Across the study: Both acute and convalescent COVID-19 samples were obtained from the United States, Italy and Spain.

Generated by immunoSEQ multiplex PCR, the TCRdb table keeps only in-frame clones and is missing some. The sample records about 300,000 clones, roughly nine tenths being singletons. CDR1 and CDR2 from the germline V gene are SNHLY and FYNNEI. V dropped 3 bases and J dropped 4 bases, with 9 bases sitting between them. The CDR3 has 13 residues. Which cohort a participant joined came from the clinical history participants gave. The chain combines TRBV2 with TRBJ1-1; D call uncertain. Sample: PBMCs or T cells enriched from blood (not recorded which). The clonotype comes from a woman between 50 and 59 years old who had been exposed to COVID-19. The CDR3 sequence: CASSDRESTEAFF. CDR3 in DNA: TGTGCCAGCAGTGATCGAGAGTCCACTGAAGCTTTCTTT.